This TCR beta chain is drawn from a study of T cell responses to AZD1222 COVID-19 vaccine. This CDR3 region has 13 residues. Germline CDR1 reads LNHDA; CDR2 reads SQIVND (reference sequence). Trimming removed 3 bases at V and 7 bases at J, with 10 bases between. Here immunoSEQ multiplex PCR was the method, and the copy in TCRdb shows in-frame clones only, minus some. The table has around 160,000 clones, roughly 94% seen once. The chain couples TRBV19 to TRBJ1-5, with D uncertain. The sequence derives from an adult who received the AZD1222 COVID-19 vaccine. Here the sequenced sample was peripheral blood, taken 28 days after the second AZD1222 dose. The CDR3 sequence is CASSIQVRQPQHF. CDR3 bases: TGTGCCAGTAGTATTCAGGTTCGGCAGCCCCAGCATTTT.